This TCR beta chain was documented in a study of regulatory dendritic cells for organ transplantation. Across the whole study: Regulatory dendritic cells were monocyte-derived, receiving vitamin D3 on days 0 and 4 and IL-10 on day 4. General study results and limits: Between individuals, the alloreactive memory CD8+ T cell pool differed considerably. Memory CD8+ clonal expansion seemed more limited with regulatory than mature dendritic cells.

CFSE-labeled sorted T cells met regulatory or mature dendritic cells for 5 to 6 days. CD4+ or CD8+ T cells were sorted as naive CD45RA+ or memory CD45RO+. Measured with immunoSEQ multiplex PCR; TCRdb has only the in-frame clones, and not every one. The table records over 20,000 clones, around 85% of them present only once. This clone was counted between two and nine times. Its antigen is still unknown. The V end lost 4 bases, the J end lost 5 bases, and 6 bases lay between the germline ends. The V gene's germline CDR1 is SGHTA and CDR2 FQGNSA. This CDR3 is built from 11 residues. This clonotype was sampled from a human donor in good health. This chain links TRBV7-2 with TRBJ2-7; D not resolved. What was sequenced was naive CD4+ T cells from blood cultured with regulatory dendritic cells. This sample's subset: CD45RA+ naive T cells. The chain's CDR3 is CASSSTHEQYF. CDR3 DNA: TGTGCCAGCAGCTCCACCCACGAGCAGTACTTC.